This T cell receptor beta chain was sequenced in a study of blood T cell repertoires in COVID-19. Looking at the study overall: From the United States, Italy and Spain came samples of acute and convalescent COVID-19. In each case, the material was cDNA or gDNA derived from T cells, B-cell-depleted T cells, or PBMCs.

Trimming took off 4 bases at V and 8 bases at J, with 17 bases between the two ends. CDR1 and CDR2 (germline): SGHVS, FQNEAQ. The CDR3 covers 15 residues. Per the original methods: Quantification of nucleated cells was approximated via reference gene primer amplification. Clones were read by immunoSEQ multiplex PCR, and TCRdb kept only the in-frame ones, dropping some. V and J calls plus clone size are reproduced from that table; the DNA served to infer D and trimming. The top ten clones hold more than 0.85% of a sample with roughly 380,000 clones, roughly 77% of them seen once. The chain links TRBV7-8 to TRBJ1-4; the D is unclear. Input material: peripheral blood. The clonotype originates from a human donor with acute or convalescent COVID-19. The donor label of this sample is uncertain. As DNA, the CDR3 is TGTGCCAGCAGCTCCCGCGGAGGCAGCTCAGAAAAACTGTTTTTT. This gives the protein CASSSRGGSSEKLFF. Together with reference TRBV7-8 and TRBJ1-4, the CDR3 gives the full variable domain: GAGVSQSPRYKVAKRGQDVALRCDPISGHVSLFWYQQALGQGPEFLTYFQNEAQLDKSGLPSDRFFAERPEGSVSTLKIQRTQQEDSAVYLCASSSRGGSSEKLFFGSGTQLSVL.